This TCR beta chain stems from a study of glioma-infiltrating T cells after dendritic cell vaccination. Background on the study: Patients received three intradermal dendritic cell vaccine injections at biweekly intervals.

The immunoSEQ assay amplified TCRB CDR3 from up to roughly 2 ug DNA. Profiled with immunoSEQ multiplex PCR; TCRdb holds only in-frame clones, not every one. The sample holds fewer than 75,000 clones, over 75% seen once. Overall study results and limits: Patients with more pretreatment TILs had longer time to progression and survival.

This CDR3 has 15 residues. Germline V gives CDR1 LGHNA, CDR2 YNFKEQ. Trimming pared 0 bases from V and 5 bases from J, leaving 13 bases between. Regarding time point: after dendritic cell vaccination, including at tumor progression/relapse. A note on this clone: The antigen remains unidentified.

V and J are TRBV4-2 and TRBJ1-2, with D possibly being TRBD1 (5 bases). This clonotype was sampled from a human donor with glioblastoma. The specimen was blood, collected after dendritic cell vaccination. The CDR3 DNA is TGTGCCAGCAGCCAAGATTTCCAGGGATTATATGGCTACACCTTC. This translates into CASSQDFQGLYGYTF.